The sequence of this T cell receptor beta chain was determined in a study of CD8 T cells in ankylosing spondylitis. Study conclusions and caveats: A TCR beta motif of several highly homologous variants seemed to mark ankylosing spondylitis blood. There was reportedly significant enrichment of clones that were disease-linked in matched ankylosing spondylitis synovial fluid.

This clonotype was counted a few times. Its antigen is unknown. Germline V gene sequence: CDR1 SGHTA, CDR2 FQGTGA. CDR3 size: 15 residues. V shed 4 bases and J 6 bases; nucleotides not matched to a gene: 9. A single record per CDR3 protein comes from TCRdb applying MiXCR to the 5' RACE reads. The sample consists of fewer than 500,000 distinct CDR3 sequences, approximately 20% of them appearing once. The clonotype was recovered from a male donor with ankylosing spondylitis. The sequenced material came from blood, either unsorted or a sorted T cell fraction (not recorded which). This chain joins TRBV7-3 and TRBJ2-1; 7 bases line up with TRBD1. The CDR3 loop reads CASSSDRYSANEQFF. The CDR3 region has the DNA TGTGCCAGCAGCTCGGACAGGTATTCCGCCAATGAGCAGTTCTTC.